Listed below are T cell receptor beta chains from one sample, sequenced in a study of shared clonotypes between healthy human individuals. The assay was immunoSEQ multiplex PCR, and TCRdb's table has in-frame clones only and misses some. Of around 2.3 million clones in the sample, approximately 94% are singletons; the top ten hold around 0.13%. Source material: naive CD4+ T cells sorted from blood. The receptor source for this set is a man aged 18 to 30 in good health. Both conserved end residues are part of each CDR3. The D gene is left open where the match is weak. The listing skips clone size in some rows; elsewhere it reads once, few, many or a size class.

TRBJ2-7 NA NA TRBV4-1 TGCGCCAGCAGCCAAGTACAGGGGGGGTACGAGCAGTACTTC CASSQVQGGYEQYF
TRBJ2-7 NA TRBD1 TRBV18 TGTGCCAGCTCCCCCGGGACAGACCCTTATGAGCAGTACTTC CASSPGTDPYEQYF
TRBJ2-5 few TRBD2 TRBV7-9 TGTGCCAGCAGCTTAGGGCTAGCGGGGGAAGAGACCCAGTACTTC CASSLGLAGEETQYF
TRBJ2-7 once NA TRBV4-1 TGCGCCAGCAGCCATGCACCCAGATACGAGCAGTACTTC CASSHAPRYEQYF
TRBJ2-7 NA NA TRBV5-1 TGCGCCAGCAACGATTCGGGCTACGAGCAGTACTTC CASNDSGYEQYF
TRBJ2-3 NA NA TRBV5-1 TGCGCCAGCAGATTTAAGGAGAGCACAGATACGCAGTATTTT CASRFKESTDTQYF
TRBJ1-6 NA NA TRBV5-1 TGCGCCAGCAGGGAGACATACTATAATTCACCCCTCCACTTT CASRETYYNSPLHF
TRBJ2-3 NA NA TRBV5-1 TGCGCCAGCAGCTTGGTCACCTCGCTGGGGGATACGCAGTATTTT CASSLVTSLGDTQYF
TRBJ2-7 NA NA TRBV15 TGTGCCACCAGCAGAGGCGGACTAAGCGGCGGCGAGCAGTACTTC CATSRGGLSGGEQYF
TRBJ2-5 NA NA TRBV20-1 TGCAGTGCTAGGTTGAAGACCCAGTACTTC CSARLKTQYF
TRBJ1-4 NA NA TRBV6-5 TGTGCCAGCAGTTACTCTAGGTGGGAAAAACTGTTTTTT CASSYSRWEKLFF
TRBJ2-2 NA NA TRBV13 TGTGCCAGCTTCTCGAGGGAGTTGGGCGGGGAGCTGTTTTTT CASFSRELGGELFF
TRBJ2-3 NA NA TRBV30 TGTGCCTGGAGTTTGTTCACTACGAGCACAGATACGCAGTATTTT CAWSLFTTSTDTQYF
TRBJ1-3 NA TRBD1 TRBV6-6 TGTGCCAGCAGGGGCACCGGGACAGGGGGTGGAAACACCATATATTTT CASRGTGTGGGNTIYF
TRBJ1-5 NA NA TRBV6-1 TGTGCCAGCAGTGCACGACAGTCCCTGAGTCAGCCCCAGCATTTT CASSARQSLSQPQHF
TRBJ2-7 NA NA TRBV5-1 TGCGCCAGCAGCGTGGAGGGCCTAGCGTCCACCTACGAGCAGTACTTC CASSVEGLASTYEQYF
TRBJ2-2 NA NA TRBV10-2 TGCGCCAGCAGTGGTCAGGGGACCGGGGAGCTGTTTTTT CASSGQGTGELFF
TRBJ1-6 once NA TRBV30 TGTGCCTGGAGTGCCGACGACTATAATTCACCCCTCCACTTT CAWSADDYNSPLHF
TRBJ1-5 NA TRBD1 TRBV10-1 TGCGCCAGCAGCGACAGGGAGAATCAGCCCCAGCATTTT CASSDRENQPQHF
TRBJ1-5 NA TRBD1 TRBV28 TGTGCCAGCAGTTTTGGACAGGCTGGGCAGCCCCAGCATTTT CASSFGQAGQPQHF
TRBJ2-2 NA TRBD1 TRBV6-6 TGTGCCAGCAGTTACAGGGGGCCCACCGGGGAGCTGTTTTTT CASSYRGPTGELFF
TRBJ2-2 NA TRBD1 TRBV4-1 TGCGCCAGCAGCCAAGTTCCAGGGGGCACCGGGGAGCTGTTTTTT CASSQVPGGTGELFF
TRBJ1-1 NA TRBD1 TRBV5-1 TGCGCCAGCAGCATACGGGACAGGGGGTTAGGCCCTGAAGCTTTCTTT CASSIRDRGLGPEAFF
TRBJ2-3 once TRBD2 TRBV12-5 TGTGCTAGTGGGGAGAGGCTAGCGGGAGTTGGAGATACGCAGTATTTT CASGERLAGVGDTQYF
TRBJ1-2 NA NA TRBV6-5 TGTGCCAGTCGGTTGGGTGGATATAACTATGGCTACACCTTC CASRLGGYNYGYTF
TRBJ1-1 once NA TRBV7-9 TGTGCCAGCAGCCAGCAAGACCGATTCAAGGGTATGAACACTGAAGCTTTCTTT CASSQQDRFKGMNTEAFF
TRBJ2-2 NA TRBD1 TRBV19 TGTGCCAGTAGTTCGACAGGGAAGGGCACCGGGGAGCTGTTTTTT CASSSTGKGTGELFF